Following are 15 T cell receptor beta chains from one sample sequenced in a study of T cells in Graves' hyperthyroidism and ophthalmopathy. Amplified TCR beta CDR3 regions came from RNA transcripts. TCR CDR3 regions were first amplified by RT-PCR with HTBI primers. MiXCR, run by TCRdb on the multiplex PCR reads, gives a single entry per CDR3 protein. The data hold hundreds of thousands of distinct CDR3 sequences, with 40% to 55% observed a single time. The sequenced sample was peripheral blood or thyroid tissue (not recorded which). The receptors come from an adult man with Graves' disease, either hyperthyroidism or ophthalmopathy (not recorded which).

The J gene is TRBJ1-6, the V gene TRBV10-2, with TRBD1 matching 9 bases. V lost 5 bases to trimming and J lost 11 bases; unmatched junction nucleotides: 10. CDR1 is WSHSY and CDR2 is SAAADI in the germline V gene. This CDR3 contains 15 residues. This CDR3 is CASSRDREGKPPLHF. The DNA for the CDR3 is TGCGCCAGCAGTAGGGACAGGGAGGGTAAGCCACCCCTCCACTTT.

The V and J genes are TRBV6-5 and TRBJ2-5, with no clear D. This CDR3 has 13 residues. With 6 bases removed from V and 1 base from J, the gap between germline ends came to 9 bases. Germline CDR1 is MNHEY and CDR2 is SVGAGI. The CDR3 nucleotides read TGTGCCAGCAGGAAGGGCAGCCAAGAGACCCAGTACTTC. This encodes CASRKGSQETQYF.

A word on this clonotype: A much larger clone differs by one base, so this may be a read error. CDR3 in amino acids: CAISESEGSYEQYF. In DNA, the CDR3 is TGTGCCATCAGTGAGTCGGAGGGGTCCTACGAGCAGTACTTC. This rearrangement joins TRBV10-3 to TRBJ2-7, with a weak D call TRBD2 (6 bases). V shed 0 bases and J shed 1 base, with 7 bases lying between them. This CDR3 is 14 amino acids long. The germline V gene encodes CDR1 ENHRY and CDR2 SYGVKD.

V is TRBV6-4 and J is TRBJ1-2, with 7 bases aligning to TRBD1. The CDR3 is 14 amino acids. V shed 2 bases and J 4 bases; nucleotides not matched to a gene: 4. Looked up from germline, CDR1 is MRHNA and CDR2 is SNTAGT. CDR3 DNA: TGTGCCAGCAGTGACCCGGGACAGCGCTATGGCTACACCTTC. This gives the protein CASSDPGQRYGYTF.

J is TRBJ2-7 and V is TRBV20-1; 7 bases map to TRBD2. The J segment lost 0 bases and the V segment lost 2 bases, leaving 4 bases of the junction unmatched. CDR3 length: 14 amino acids. The germline gives CDR1 DFQATT, CDR2 SNEGSKA (reference sequence). CDR3 bases: TGCAGTGCTAGACAAGGCGGGAGCTCCTACGAGCAGTACTTC. This sequence encodes CSARQGGSSYEQYF.

This clonotype was found many times. V gene TRBV24-1 combines with J gene TRBJ1-1; D gene uncertain. V dropped 11 bases and J dropped 1 base, with 10 bases sitting between them. Germline V lookup: CDR1 KGHDR, CDR2 SFDVKD. The CDR3 length is 12 residues. DNA of the CDR3: TGTGCCAGCCGCGGAACGAACACTGAAGCTTTCTTT. Protein: CASRGTNTEAFF.

In this sample, this clonotype turned up many times. The V call is TRBV29-1, the J call TRBJ2-2; D is uncertain. This CDR3 has 14 amino acids. The germline CDR1 and CDR2 sequences are SQVTM and ANQGSEA. Deletions cut 2 bases from V and 3 bases from J, with 10 bases between. The CDR3 DNA follows: TGCAGCGTTGAACTACGCATGTACACCGGGGAGCTGTTTTTT. It specifies CSVELRMYTGELFF.

The rearrangement links TRBV20-1 to TRBJ1-2, with TRBD1 as a possible D gene (6 bases). CDR3 length: 12 residues. V lost 5 bases to trimming and J lost 7 bases, with 14 bases between them. The germline V gene encodes CDR1 DFQATT and CDR2 SNEGSKA (reference sequence). CDR3 nucleotides: TGCAGTGCTTGGACAGCGCGAAGTGGCTACACCTTC. Translation: CSAWTARSGYTF.

This clonotype was counted ten times or more. The V and J genes are TRBV19 and TRBJ2-7; a possible D gene is TRBD2 (6 bases). CDR3 length: 13 amino acids. CDR1 LNHDA and CDR2 SQIVND come from the germline V gene (reference sequence). V was trimmed by 5 bases and J by 3 bases, leaving 11 bases between them. Here the CDR3 DNA reads TGTGCCAGTAGTTTTAGCGGTATCTACGAGCAGTACTTC. Amino acid sequence: CASSFSGIYEQYF.

Worth noting for this clonotype: The junction departs from the called germline gene at one end, perhaps through a read error. The chain recombines TRBV20-1 with TRBJ1-6; unclear D gene. Per the germline V gene, CDR1 is DFQATT and CDR2 is SNEGSKA (reference sequence). The length of the CDR3 is 14 residues. Here the CDR3 reads CRGLDGAYNSLLHF. The DNA for the CDR3 is TGCAGGGGCCTTGACGGAGCCTATAATTCACTCCTCCACTTT.

This clonotype has at least ten counts. This chain connects TRBV7-2 to TRBJ1-3; 7 bases map to TRBD1. The CDR3 is 15 residues long. From germline, CDR1 is SGHTA and CDR2 FQGNSA. V dropped 2 bases and J dropped 2; count of bases not matched to a gene: 3. The CDR3, as DNA: TGTGCCAGCAGCTTAAGCGACAGGGCTGGAAACACCATATATTTT. It codes for CASSLSDRAGNTIYF.

This clonotype was counted at least ten times. The chain combines TRBV29-1 with TRBJ1-2; TRBD1 matches 7 bases. V gave up 1 base and J gave up 2 bases; unmatched junction bases: 4. The CDR3 loop spans 14 amino acids. The germline CDR1 and CDR2 sequences are SQVTM and ANQGSEA. The CDR3 loop reads CSVEGQGPNYGYTF. The CDR3 bases are TGCAGCGTTGAAGGACAGGGACCCAACTATGGCTACACCTTC.

J is TRBJ1-2 and V is TRBV25-1; 8 nucleotides line up with TRBD1. Germline V lookup: CDR1 MGHDK, CDR2 SYGVNS. This CDR3 is 15 amino acids long. Trimming took 1 base from V and 4 from J; bases not matched to a gene: 5. The CDR3 DNA is TGTGCCAGCAGTGAATGGGGACAGGCAGTCTATGGCTACACCTTC. Translating it yields CASSEWGQAVYGYTF.

The chain joins TRBV10-3 to TRBJ2-5, with 8 bases lining up with TRBD1. V lost 6 bases to trimming and J lost 4 bases; unmatched junction nucleotides: 16. This CDR3 has 17 amino acids. Germline lookup yields CDR1 ENHRY and CDR2 SYGVKD. Here the CDR3 DNA reads TGTGCCATCAGCGACCTGACAGGGACAGGTGGGGCAGAGACCCAGTACTTC. Translating gives CAISDLTGTGGAETQYF.

The genes are TRBV9 and TRBJ1-5; the match to TRBD1 covers 11 bases. CDR3 length equals 15 residues. Germline V lookup: CDR1 SGDLS, CDR2 YYNGEE. Trimming removed 5 bases from V and 6 bases from J; junction bases left unmatched: 7. The CDR3 DNA reads as TGTGCCAGCAGAGGGGGACAGGGGGGAAGTCAGCCCCAGCATTTT. It yields the protein CASRGGQGGSQPQHF.